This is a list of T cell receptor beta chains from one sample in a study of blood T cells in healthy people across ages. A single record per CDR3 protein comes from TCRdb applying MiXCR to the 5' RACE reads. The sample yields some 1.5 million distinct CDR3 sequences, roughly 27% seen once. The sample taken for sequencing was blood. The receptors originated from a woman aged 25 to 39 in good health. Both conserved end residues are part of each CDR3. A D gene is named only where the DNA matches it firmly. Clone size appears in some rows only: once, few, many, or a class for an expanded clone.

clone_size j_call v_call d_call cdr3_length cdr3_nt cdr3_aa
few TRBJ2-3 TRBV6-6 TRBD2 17 TGTGCCAGCAGTTACTCGTTACTAGCGGGCAGCACAGATACGCAGTATTTT CASSYSLLAGSTDTQYF
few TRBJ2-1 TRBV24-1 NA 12 TGTGCCACCAGTGATACGAGGAATGAGCAGTTCTTC CATSDTRNEQFF
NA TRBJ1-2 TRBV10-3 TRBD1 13 TGTGCCATCAGTAGACAGGGAAACTATGGCTACACCTTC CAISRQGNYGYTF
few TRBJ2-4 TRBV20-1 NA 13 TGCAGTGCGCGGGACTTTCCCAAAAACATTCAGTACTTC CSARDFPKNIQYF
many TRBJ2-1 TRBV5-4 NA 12 TGTGCCAGCAGCTCCCTAGATCGGGAGCAGTTCTTC CASSSLDREQFF
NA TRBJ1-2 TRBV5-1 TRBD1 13 TGCGCCAGCGTGACAGGGACCGACTATGGCTACACCTTC CASVTGTDYGYTF
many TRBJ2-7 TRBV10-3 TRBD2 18 TGTGCCATCAGTGAGTCGGTTTTGAGCGGGAGGGCTCTTGGGGAGCAGTACTTC CAISESVLSGRALGEQYF
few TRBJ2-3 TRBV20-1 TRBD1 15 TGCAGTGCTCGGCGCGGGACAGGAGGCTGGGATACGCAGTATTTT CSARRGTGGWDTQYF
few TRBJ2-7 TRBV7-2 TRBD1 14 TGTGCCAGCAGCTTAGGAGGGGGCCGAGGCGAGCAGTACTTC CASSLGGGRGEQYF
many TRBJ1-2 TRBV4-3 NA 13 TGCGCCAGCAGCCAAGGGGGAACACGGGGCTACACCTTC CASSQGGTRGYTF
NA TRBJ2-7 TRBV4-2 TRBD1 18 TGTGCCAGCAGCCAAGATGGGTCAAGGACAGGGGGCAAATACGAGCAGTACTTC CASSQDGSRTGGKYEQYF
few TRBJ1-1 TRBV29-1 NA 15 TGCAGCGTGAAACTATCCGGGACACTTAACACTGAAGCTTTCTTT CSVKLSGTLNTEAFF